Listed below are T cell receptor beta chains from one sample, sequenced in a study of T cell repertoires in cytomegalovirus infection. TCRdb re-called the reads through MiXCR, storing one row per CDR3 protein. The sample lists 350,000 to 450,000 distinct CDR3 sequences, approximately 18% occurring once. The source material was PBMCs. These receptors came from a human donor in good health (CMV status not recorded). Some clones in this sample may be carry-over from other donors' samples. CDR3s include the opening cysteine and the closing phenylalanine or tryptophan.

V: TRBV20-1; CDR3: CSARGAFQGSTEAFF
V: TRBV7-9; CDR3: CASMTGRGNTEAFF
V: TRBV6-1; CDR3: CASSETRGREQYF
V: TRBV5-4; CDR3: CASSLTGANTQYF
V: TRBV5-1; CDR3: CASSLEIAGTDTQYF
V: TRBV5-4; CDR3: CASSTDVAEPYNEQFF
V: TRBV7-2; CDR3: CASSEIWDTGELFF
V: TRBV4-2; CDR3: CASSQTDEETQYF
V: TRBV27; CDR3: CASSRRRTGEETQYF
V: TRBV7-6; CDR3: CASSLGFLTYSNQPQHF
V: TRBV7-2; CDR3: CASSPTGGNGYTF
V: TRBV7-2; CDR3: CASSLDRTDYNEQFF
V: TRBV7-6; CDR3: CASSETGGFAKLFF
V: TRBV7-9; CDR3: CASSIDRGHSGTEAFF
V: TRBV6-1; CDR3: CASSVETSYEQYF
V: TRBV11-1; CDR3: CASSLIQGHEQFF
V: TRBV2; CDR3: CASIRSANEKLFF
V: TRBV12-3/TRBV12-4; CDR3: CASSGTSGGPQETQYF
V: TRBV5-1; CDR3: CASTKTDASDTQYF
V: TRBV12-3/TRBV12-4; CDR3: CASSFGGQGYTF
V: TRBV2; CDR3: CASSATGNTIYF
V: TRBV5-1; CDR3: CASSLVGGDNQPQHF
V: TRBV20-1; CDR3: CSASTGGWRETQYF
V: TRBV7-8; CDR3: CASSAARGQYTGELFF
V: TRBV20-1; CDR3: CSATETSGRYEQFF
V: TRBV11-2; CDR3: CASSALARADTQYF
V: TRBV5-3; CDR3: CASSPRDREVGTQYF
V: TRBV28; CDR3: CASSLLQRINYGYTF
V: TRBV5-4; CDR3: CASSLDRLEEQYF
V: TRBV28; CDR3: CASRRGPSGNTIYF
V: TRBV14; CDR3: CASSQNRVDPGELFF
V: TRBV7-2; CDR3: CASKVTNGRDEQFF
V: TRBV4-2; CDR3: CASSLRTPYNEQFF
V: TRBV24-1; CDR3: CATSDLGEDTQYF
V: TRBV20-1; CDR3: CSALGLADNEQFF
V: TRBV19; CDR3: CASSMRVQPQHF
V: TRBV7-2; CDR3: CASSLGPGLIFSGNTIYF
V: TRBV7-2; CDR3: CASSLAQGGAHFLYGYTF
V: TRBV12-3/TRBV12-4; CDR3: CASSLGESYNEQFF
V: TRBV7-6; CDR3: CASSFDSNQPQHF